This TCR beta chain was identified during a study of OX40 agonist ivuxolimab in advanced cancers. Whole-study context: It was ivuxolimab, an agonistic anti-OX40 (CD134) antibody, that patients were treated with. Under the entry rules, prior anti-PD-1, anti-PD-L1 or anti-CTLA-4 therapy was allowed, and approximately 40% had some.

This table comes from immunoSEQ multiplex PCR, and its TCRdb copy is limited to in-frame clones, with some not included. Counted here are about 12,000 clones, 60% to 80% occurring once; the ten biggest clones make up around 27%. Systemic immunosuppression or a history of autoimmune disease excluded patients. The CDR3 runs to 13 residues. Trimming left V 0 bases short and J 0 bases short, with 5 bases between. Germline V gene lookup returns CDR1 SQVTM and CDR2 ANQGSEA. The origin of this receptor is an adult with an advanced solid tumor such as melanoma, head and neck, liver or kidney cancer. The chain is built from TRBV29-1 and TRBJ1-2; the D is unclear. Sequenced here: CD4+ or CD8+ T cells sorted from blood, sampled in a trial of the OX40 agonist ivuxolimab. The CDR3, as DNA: TGCAGCGTTGAAGACGTAGCTAACTATGGCTACACCTTC. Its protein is CSVEDVANYGYTF.